These 21 T cell receptor beta chains were all obtained from the same sample, sequenced in a study of blood T cell repertoires in COVID-19. Here immunoSEQ multiplex PCR was the method, and the copy in TCRdb shows in-frame clones only, minus some. Among 130,000 to 150,000 clones listed, roughly 80% were seen once. The source material was peripheral blood. The receptors originated from a man in his sixties or seventies who had recovered from COVID-19.

The J gene is TRBJ1-2, the V gene TRBV29-1, with 7 nucleotides matching TRBD1. The CDR3 consists of 14 residues. CDR1 SQVTM and CDR2 ANQGSEA come from the germline V gene. The J segment lost 5 bases and the V segment lost 4 bases, leaving 10 bases of the junction unmatched. The CDR3, as DNA: TGCAGCGTTGGAACAGGGGAAGCCACTTATGGCTACACCTTC. Protein sequence: CSVGTGEATYGYTF.

The table lists this clone with a count of one. V and J are TRBV19 and TRBJ2-1, with TRBD2 identical over 10 bases. Germline loops: CDR1 LNHDA, CDR2 SQIVND (reference sequence). The CDR3 spans 16 residues. Germline trimming cut 5 bases from V and 11 bases from J; bases unmatched to any gene: 15. CDR3 sequence reads: CASSPVAESGRAKQFF. DNA of the CDR3: TGTGCCAGTAGTCCCGTCGCGGAAAGCGGGAGGGCCAAGCAGTTCTTC.

This clone was picked up one time. J is TRBJ2-1 and V is TRBV2; 8 bases agree with TRBD2. CDR3 length: 15 residues. Germline loops: CDR1 SNHLY, CDR2 FYNNEI. Trimming removed 6 bases from V and 2 bases from J; junction bases left unmatched: 6. The CDR3 sequence is CASREAGGPYNEQFF. The CDR3, as DNA: TGTGCCAGCAGGGAGGCGGGAGGCCCCTACAATGAGCAGTTCTTC.

The J gene is TRBJ2-7, the V gene TRBV19; 9 nucleotides align to TRBD1. After removal of 1 base from V and 1 base from J, the junction contained 5 bases not matched to a gene. Germline CDR1 and CDR2: LNHDA and SQIVND (reference sequence). The CDR3 runs 16 residues. The CDR3 is CASSIVRQGGSYEQYF. The CDR3 DNA sequence: TGTGCCAGTAGTATAGTTCGACAGGGGGGATCCTACGAGCAGTACTTC.

V is TRBV7-8 and J is TRBJ1-5; 8 nucleotides line up with TRBD1. CDR3 size: 18 residues. V lost 6 bases and J lost 0; bases outside the gene matches: 13. Germline CDR1 SGHVS, CDR2 FQNEAQ. The CDR3 reads CASSSQSGGAYSNQPQHF. The CDR3 nucleotides read TGTGCCAGCAGTTCCCAATCAGGGGGCGCCTATAGCAATCAGCCCCAGCATTTT.

This clone was seen once. This chain links TRBV30 with TRBJ2-1; TRBD2 matches at 12 bases. The CDR3 spans 14 residues. Germline V gene data show CDR1 as GTSNPN and CDR2 as SVGIG (reference sequence). Trimming took 6 bases from V and 3 from J; bases not matched to a gene: 3. In DNA form, the CDR3 reads TGTGCCTGTACACTAGCGGGGGGCTACAATGAGCAGTTCTTC. Protein sequence: CACTLAGGYNEQFF.

J is TRBJ2-1 and V is TRBV6-5; TRBD1 agrees at 10 bases. Germline V gene data show CDR1 as MNHEY and CDR2 as SVGAGI. The CDR3 is 15 residues long. The V gene end was trimmed by 5 bases and the J gene end by 6 bases; junction bases not matched to a gene: 7. CDR3 nucleotides: TGTGCCAGCAGTCTTGGACAGGGGGTGGGCAATGAGCAGTTCTTC. Residues: CASSLGQGVGNEQFF.

The chain links TRBV7-2 to TRBJ2-3; TRBD2 matches 14 bases. The germline gives CDR1 SGHTA, CDR2 FQGNSA. V was pared by 5 bases and J by 1 base, with 11 bases of the junction left unmatched. The CDR3 runs 19 residues. This CDR3 is CASSPGTSGSNWRTDTQYF. For the CDR3, the DNA is TGTGCCAGCAGCCCTGGGACTAGCGGGAGTAACTGGCGCACAGATACGCAGTATTTT.

The genes are TRBV5-1 and TRBJ2-2, with D unresolved. The V and J ends lost 0 bases and 0 bases respectively, with 6 bases between them. Germline V gene sequence: CDR1 SGHRS, CDR2 YFSETQ. The CDR3 is made up of 15 amino acids. The CDR3 protein is CASSLATANTGELFF. DNA of the CDR3: TGCGCCAGCAGCTTGGCTACAGCGAACACCGGGGAGCTGTTTTTT.

This chain links TRBV19 with TRBJ1-1; TRBD1 is a possible D gene (6 bases). There are 12 residues in the CDR3. CDR1 and CDR2 from the germline V gene are LNHDA and SQIVND (reference sequence). V was clipped by 9 bases and J by 3 bases, with 11 bases between them. The CDR3 DNA follows: TGTGCCAGCAGGGGATTGTACACTGAAGCTTTCTTT. As protein: CASRGLYTEAFF. Based on the CDR3 plus reference TRBV19 and TRBJ1-1, the full variable domain is DGGITQSPKYLFRKEGQNVTLSCEQNLNHDAMYWYRQDPGQGLRLIYYSQIVNDFQKGDIAEGYSVSREKKESFPLTVTSAQKNPTAFYLCASRGLYTEAFFGQGTRLTVV.

The J gene is TRBJ2-3, the V gene TRBV18; TRBD2 might be the D (6 bases). The CDR3 consists of 13 residues. V was shortened by 5 bases and J by 4 bases, with 10 bases between the two germline ends. The germline V gene encodes CDR1 KGHSH and CDR2 LQKENI. CDR3 protein: CASSILAADTQYF. CDR3 sequence (DNA): TGTGCCAGCTCAATACTAGCCGCAGATACGCAGTATTTT.

The chain has TRBV20-1 and TRBJ1-1, with D hard to call. This CDR3 spans 14 amino acids. CDR1 and CDR2 from the germline V gene are DFQATT and SNEGSKA (reference sequence). V lost 3 bases, J lost 5 bases, and 16 bases lay in between. Here the CDR3 reads CSASQPGVATEAFF. CDR3 DNA sequence: TGCAGTGCTAGTCAGCCGGGTGTCGCTACTGAAGCTTTCTTT.

This chain uses TRBV24-1 with TRBJ2-3; TRBD2 aligns across 13 bases. CDR3 length equals 18 residues. Trimming removed 10 bases from V and 2 bases from J; junction bases left unmatched: 14. Germline lookup yields CDR1 KGHDR and CDR2 SFDVKD. The CDR3 reads CATPPGLAGSITTDTQYF. The CDR3 DNA is TGTGCCACTCCCCCGGGACTAGCGGGATCGATTACCACAGATACGCAGTATTTT.

The chain links TRBV20-1 to TRBJ1-1; D gene uncertain. Germline-derived CDR1 and CDR2 are DFQATT and SNEGSKA (reference sequence). CDR3 length equals 13 residues. Trimming shortened V by 3 bases and J by 6 bases, and 14 bases separated the two germline ends. CDR3 sequence (DNA): TGCAGTGCTAGTTCCGGAGCGGTCTCTGAAGCTTTCTTT. Encoded protein: CSASSGAVSEAFF.

A remark on this clone: The sample has other DNA sequences that encode this CDR3 too. The V and J genes are TRBV9 and TRBJ2-5; weak D call: TRBD1 (6 bases). Between the trimmed V and J ends, which lost 2 bases and 2 bases, there was a span of 7 bases. Germline V gene sequence: CDR1 SGDLS, CDR2 YYNGEE. The CDR3 totals 13 residues. DNA of the CDR3: TGTGCCAGCAGCGTTGGACAGCAAGAGACCCAGTACTTC. Amino acid sequence: CASSVGQQETQYF.

This chain joins TRBV2 and TRBJ2-7, with 8 bases that match TRBD1. Trimming took 6 bases from V and 2 from J; bases not matched to a gene: 12. This CDR3 contains 16 residues. CDR1 SNHLY and CDR2 FYNNEI come from the germline V gene. CDR3 region: CASRGTGKTVAYEQYF. The CDR3 DNA sequence: TGTGCCAGCAGAGGGACAGGAAAAACGGTGGCCTACGAGCAGTACTTC.

The genes are TRBV4-3 and TRBJ2-5; 7 bases match TRBD2. CDR1 LGHNA and CDR2 YSLEER come from the germline V gene. J lost 1 base, V lost 1 base, and 12 bases had no gene match. The CDR3 is 18 amino acids. The CDR3 nucleotides are TGCGCCAGCAGCCAAGCCGCAGCTGGGGGGGGGACCCAAGAGACCCAGTACTTC. Translated: CASSQAAAGGGTQETQYF.

This clone was seen just once. This sequence joins TRBV27 and TRBJ1-6; no reliable D call. The CDR3 is 13 residues long. Trimming removed 4 bases from V and 4 bases from J, with 5 bases in between. CDR1 and CDR2 from the germline V gene are MNHEY and SMNVEV (reference sequence). The CDR3 reads CASSYGYNSPLHF. The CDR3 bases are TGTGCCAGCAGTTACGGGTATAATTCACCCCTCCACTTT.

The gene calls are TRBV28 and TRBJ1-2; TRBD1 matches at 11 bases. Germline loops: CDR1 MDHEN, CDR2 SYDVKM. V gave up 6 bases and J gave up 4 bases; unmatched junction bases: 7. This CDR3 has 15 residues. This CDR3 is CASSPRTGGGYGYTF. CDR3 coding DNA: TGTGCCAGCAGCCCTCGGACAGGGGGCGGCTATGGCTACACCTTC.

This chain uses TRBV11-2 with TRBJ2-3, with D hard to call. CDR3 size: 16 residues. V gave up 0 bases and J gave up 2 bases, with 12 bases separating them. Germline CDR1 is SGHAT and CDR2 is FQNNGV. Here the CDR3 DNA reads TGTGCCAGCAGCTTAGATCCCAGCGAGATCACAGATACGCAGTATTTT. Its protein is CASSLDPSEITDTQYF.

This clone appeared a single time. The CDR3 protein is CASSRGGPYEQYF. CDR3 DNA: TGCGCCAGCAGCCGGGGGGGACCCTACGAGCAGTACTTC. J is TRBJ2-7 and V is TRBV4-1, with 7 bases lining up with TRBD2. The CDR3 has 13 residues. Trimming cost V 4 bases and J 2 bases; bases outside gene matches: 2. From germline, CDR1 is MGHRA and CDR2 YSYEKL.